The next 10 T cell receptor beta chains were all read from a single sample in a study of CD8+ T cells in alopecia areata. Treatment indicated: oral pan-JAK inhibitor, 5-10 mg twice daily. Extracted RNA was reverse transcribed, and the resulting cDNA served as sequencing template. Only in-frame clones appear in the TCRdb table, and some are missing; sequencing was by immunoSEQ multiplex PCR. Among about 110,000 clones listed, about 60% were seen once. This specimen was CD8+ T cells sorted from blood, taken at week 24, from a patient treated with tofacitinib. These receptors were collected from a human donor with alopecia areata.

This clone was recorded a few times. This rearrangement joins TRBV10-3 to TRBJ1-1; no reliable D call. The CDR3 has 13 residues. Per the germline V gene, CDR1 is ENHRY and CDR2 is SYGVKD. The V gene lost 6 bases and the J gene lost 0 bases, with 8 bases spanning the gap. CDR3 residues: CAISNPMNTEAFF. CDR3 nucleotide sequence: TGTGCCATCAGCAATCCCATGAACACTGAAGCTTTCTTT.

There are a few counts of this clone. The chain employs TRBV27 and TRBJ2-2; a weak D match, TRBD2 (6 bases). The germline V and J ends were trimmed by 2 bases and 7 bases, with 17 bases remaining between them. The CDR3 length is 16 residues. Germline V lookup: CDR1 MNHEY, CDR2 SMNVEV (reference sequence). CDR3 sequence reads: CASSLRASEGIGELFF. CDR3 sequence (DNA): TGTGCCAGCAGTTTAAGGGCTAGCGAGGGAATCGGGGAGCTGTTTTTT.

J is TRBJ1-2 and V is TRBV27; 7 positions agree with TRBD1. CDR3 size: 16 residues. After removal of 4 bases from V and 5 bases from J, the junction contained 13 bases not matched to a gene. Germline V gene data show CDR1 as MNHEY and CDR2 as SMNVEV (reference sequence). Here the CDR3 reads CASSSDRELHLYGYTF. The DNA of the CDR3 is TGTGCCAGCAGTTCCGACAGGGAGCTGCATCTATATGGCTACACCTTC.

About this clone: Other DNA sequences within the sample encode an identical CDR3. The chain combines TRBV9 with TRBJ2-1; the match to TRBD2 covers 13 bases. The CDR3 sequence is 17 residues long. The V and J ends lost 0 bases and 2 bases, in that order; junction bases with no gene match: 2. Germline CDR1 is SGDLS and CDR2 is YYNGEE. CDR3 sequence (DNA): TGTGCCAGCAGCGTAGGGACTAGCGGGGGACCCTACAATGAGCAGTTCTTC. It specifies CASSVGTSGGPYNEQFF.

The chain combines TRBV9 with TRBJ2-3, with 8 bases aligning to TRBD1. The ends lost 0 bases at V and 0 bases at J; junction bases unmatched: 12. Germline-derived CDR1 and CDR2 are SGDLS and YYNGEE. The CDR3 sequence is 19 residues long. The CDR3, as DNA: TGTGCCAGCAGCGTAGCTACTGGACAGGGTGCCACTAGCACAGATACGCAGTATTTT. Its protein is CASSVATGQGATSTDTQYF. Together with reference TRBV9 and TRBJ2-3, the CDR3 gives the full variable domain: DSGVTQTPKHLITATGQRVTLRCSPRSGDLSVYWYQQSLDQGLQFLIQYYNGEERAKGNILERFSAQQFPDLHSELNLSSLELGDSALYFCASSVATGQGATSTDTQYFGPGTRLTVL.

This clone was picked up a small number of times. The chain carries TRBV7-2 and TRBJ2-3, with 7 nucleotides matching TRBD1. Germline V gene sequence: CDR1 SGHTA, CDR2 FQGNSA. V lost 5 bases to trimming and J lost 8 bases; unmatched junction nucleotides: 16. This CDR3 contains 16 residues. CDR3 bases: TGTGCCAGCAGCCCGCAGCTTATGACAGGGCGGGCTACGCAGTATTTT. It translates to CASSPQLMTGRATQYF.

The table lists this clone with a few counts. The gene calls are TRBV15 and TRBJ2-1, with 9 bases fitting TRBD2. The CDR3 totals 17 residues. Germline CDR1 and CDR2: LNHNV and YYDKDF (reference sequence). With V trimmed by 6 bases and J by 1 base, 10 bases remained unmatched. CDR3 protein: CATRGAGLAKSYNEQFF. Written as DNA, the CDR3 is TGTGCCACCAGAGGTGCGGGACTAGCTAAGTCCTACAATGAGCAGTTCTTC.

This clone has a handful of counts. The chain uses TRBV11-1 and TRBJ2-7; the D call may be TRBD1 or TRBD2 (5 bases each). This CDR3 region has 14 residues. V gave up 5 bases and J gave up 6 bases, with 17 bases separating them. Per the germline V gene, CDR1 is SGHAT and CDR2 is FQDESV (reference sequence). CDR3 in DNA: TGTGCCAGCAGCCCCCGGGACCGTCCAAGCGAGCAGTACTTC. It encodes CASSPRDRPSEQYF.

This clone has a handful of counts. This chain connects TRBV4-1 to TRBJ2-7; tentatively, D is TRBD1 or TRBD2 (5 bases each). Per the germline V gene, CDR1 is MGHRA and CDR2 is YSYEKL. Between the trimmed V and J ends, which lost 1 base and 0 bases, there was a span of 16 bases. The CDR3 covers 17 residues. DNA for the CDR3: TGCGCCAGCAGCCAAGGGTGGGGCAGGGAGAGCTCCTACGAGCAGTACTTC. It specifies CASSQGWGRESSYEQYF.

The genes are TRBV5-6 and TRBJ2-1, with D maybe TRBD1 (6 bases). The CDR3 covers 13 residues. Germline-derived CDR1 and CDR2 are SGHDT and YYEEEE. V was cut by 4 bases and J by 9 bases, with 14 bases left in between. The CDR3 spells CASSENTQGEQFF. CDR3 DNA: TGTGCCAGCAGCGAAAACACACAGGGTGAGCAGTTCTTC. The full variable domain, completed using reference TRBV5-6 and TRBJ2-1, is DAGVTQSPTHLIKTRGQQVTLRCSPKSGHDTVSWYQQALGQGPQFIFQYYEEEERQRGNFPDRFSGHQFPNYSSELNVNALLLGDSALYLCASSENTQGEQFFGPGTRLTVL.